A single T cell receptor (beta chain) is shown here with its context. From germline, CDR1 is KGHSH and CDR2 LQKENI. Trimming took 3 bases from V and 4 from J; bases not matched to a gene: 6. CDR3 length: 16 residues. This sample stems from a study of shared clonotypes between healthy human individuals. Original analysis: Sequence data from immunoSEQ were junction-only and lacked quality scores; consequently, filtering differed. TCRdb's copy holds only in-frame clones and misses some; the assay was immunoSEQ multiplex PCR. V and J calls and clone size are given by that table; D and trimming were obtained from the DNA. The repertoire holds about 520,000 clones, with almost 80% as singletons.

The TCR was taken from a middle-aged woman in good health. Some clones in this sample may be carry-over from other donors' samples. The chain recombines TRBV18 with TRBJ2-3; 11 bases are a match to TRBD2. Input material: PBMCs. CDR3 residues: CASSPGLAGGSDTQYF. In nucleotides, the CDR3 is TGTGCCAGCTCACCCGGCTTAGCGGGAGGGTCAGATACGCAGTATTTT.